The next 29 T cell receptor beta chains were all read from a single sample in a study of spatial heterogeneity in lung cancer. Using its own MiXCR run on the 5' RACE reads, TCRdb lists one record per CDR3 protein. The data show about 6,100 distinct CDR3 sequences, approximately 12% seen once. Regarding time point: sample taken at primary tumor resection. Tumor, nontumor lung or frozen PBMC supplied whole RNA, sequenced without sorting. Here the sequenced sample was normal lung tissue next to the tumor, taken at surgery. Source of these receptors: a male donor with early-stage non-small cell lung cancer.

J is TRBJ2-7 and V is TRBV2; 7 bases align to TRBD2. The germline V gene has CDR1 SNHLY and CDR2 FYNNEI. Trimming at V came to 8 bases and at J to 6 bases, leaving 16 bases not matched to a gene. CDR3 length: 15 residues. In DNA form, the CDR3 reads TGTGCCAGCGTGGGGCTACCTAGCGGTCTGGGCGAGCAGTACTTC. This translates into CASVGLPSGLGEQYF.

This clonotype was counted at least ten times. J is TRBJ1-6 and V is TRBV2; no clear D gene. Germline lookup yields CDR1 SNHLY and CDR2 FYNNEI. Deletions cut 7 bases from V and 3 bases from J, with 16 bases between. The CDR3 totals 16 residues. The CDR3 sequence: CASTTVPGGYNSPLHF. In DNA form, the CDR3 reads TGTGCCAGCACAACCGTTCCGGGAGGCTATAATTCACCCCTCCACTTT. The full variable domain, in which reference TRBV2 and TRBJ1-6 provide the parts outside the CDR3, is EPEVTQTPSHQVTQMGQEVILRCVPISNHLYFYWYRQILGQKVEFLVSFYNNEISEKSEIFDDQFSVERPDGSNFTLKIRSTKLEDSAMYFCASTTVPGGYNSPLHFGNGTRLTVT.

In its sample, this clonotype ranks as medium-sized (0.01 to 0.1%). This chain's CDR3 is CASSSGPQGEQYF. Here the CDR3 DNA reads TGTGCCAGCAGCTCCGGGCCCCAAGGCGAGCAGTACTTC. The chain is built from TRBV6-5 and TRBJ2-7; D gene unclear. The V and J ends lost 6 bases and 6 bases respectively, with 15 bases between them. Germline CDR1 reads MNHEY; CDR2 reads SVGAGI. This CDR3 comprises 13 residues.

This clonotype has at least ten counts. CDR3 residues: CASSLDRGADTQYF. In nucleotides, the CDR3 is TGCGCCAGCAGCTTAGACAGGGGTGCAGATACGCAGTATTTT. The gene calls are TRBV10-1 and TRBJ2-3, with 8 nucleotides matching TRBD1. Looked up from germline, CDR1 is WNHNN and CDR2 is SYGVQD (reference sequence). V gave up 6 bases and J gave up 4 bases; unmatched junction bases: 6. This CDR3 is 14 amino acids long.

This clonotype was found many times. The chain joins TRBV5-1 to TRBJ1-2, with a possible D match to TRBD1 (6 bases). V lost 0 bases and J lost 4, with 34 bases in between. This CDR3 is built from 22 residues. The germline CDR1 and CDR2 sequences are SGHRS and YFSETQ. The CDR3 nucleotides are TGCGCCAGCAGCTTGGGACACAGGGTTTCAGCAGGACCATCGACCAATACCTATGGCTACACCTTC. Encoded protein: CASSLGHRVSAGPSTNTYGYTF.

This clonotype is labeled as medium-sized. V is TRBV5-8 and J is TRBJ1-1; tentatively, D is TRBD1 (5 bases). The CDR3 loop spans 14 amino acids. Trimming shortened V by 4 bases and J by 10 bases, and 20 bases separated the two germline ends. The germline gives CDR1 SGHTS, CDR2 YDEGEE. The CDR3 reads CASSATDTIVGAFF. The CDR3 DNA reads as TGTGCCAGCAGCGCTACGGACACGATTGTCGGAGCTTTCTTT.

The table lists this clonotype with a few counts. This chain joins TRBV7-2 and TRBJ2-6; D possibly corresponds to TRBD1 (5 bases). The CDR3 is made up of 18 amino acids. V lost 1 base to trimming and J lost 0 bases, with 13 bases between them. CDR1 and CDR2 from the germline V gene are SGHTA and FQGNSA. The CDR3 sequence is CASSLVSQGFSGANVLTF. As DNA, the CDR3 is TGTGCCAGCAGCTTAGTATCGCAGGGCTTCTCTGGGGCCAACGTCCTGACTTTC. Variable domain in full (rest from reference TRBV7-2 and TRBJ2-6): GAGVSQSPSNKVTEKGKDVELRCDPISGHTALYWYRQSLGQGLEFLIYFQGNSAPDKSGLPSDRFSAERTGGSVSTLTIQRTQQEDSAVYLCASSLVSQGFSGANVLTFGAGSRLTVL.

The CDR3 DNA is TGCGCCAGCAGCCAAGATAGTCACGGCGGGAACCCCTACAATGAGCAGTTCTTC. Translation gives CASSQDSHGGNPYNEQFF. The chain carries TRBV4-1 and TRBJ2-1; tentatively, D is TRBD2 (6 bases). The CDR3 totals 18 residues. Germline assignment: CDR1 MGHRA and CDR2 YSYEKL. V was cut by 0 bases and J by 2 bases, with 17 bases left in between.

This clonotype was counted at least ten times. CDR3 nucleotide sequence: TGTGCCAGCAGCAAACAGGGTGGTCAGCCCCAGCATTTT. It codes for CASSKQGGQPQHF. The chain employs TRBV27 and TRBJ1-5; a weak D match, TRBD1 (6 bases). The germline gives CDR1 MNHEY, CDR2 SMNVEV (reference sequence). This CDR3 is built from 13 residues. Trimming removed 6 bases from V and 6 bases from J, with 12 bases in between.

This clonotype was seen only once. DNA of the CDR3: TGTGCCAGCAGCTTTGCCCAGGGCGGAGATGGCTACACCTTC. Translated: CASSFAQGGDGYTF. The chain uses TRBV11-2 and TRBJ1-2; a weak D match, TRBD1 (5 bases). This CDR3 region has 14 residues. V dropped 3 bases and J dropped 6 bases, with 14 bases sitting between them. Germline V lookup: CDR1 SGHAT, CDR2 FQNNGV.

This clonotype is labeled medium-sized. The chain employs TRBV11-3 and TRBJ2-3, with D perhaps TRBD1 or TRBD2 (5 bases each). This CDR3 comprises 16 residues. Trimming took off 7 bases at V and 1 base at J, with 18 bases between the two ends. Germline V lookup: CDR1 SGHNT, CDR2 YENEEA. The CDR3 DNA reads as TGTGCCAGCACCCCGGGACCCCAAAAGGGCACAGATACGCAGTATTTT. Its translation: CASTPGPQKGTDTQYF.

The chain is built from TRBV3-1 and TRBJ2-5, with 7 bases lining up with TRBD1. This CDR3 region has 14 residues. V was pared by 4 bases and J by 3 bases, with 5 bases of the junction left unmatched. CDR1 and CDR2 from the germline V gene are LGHDT and YNNKEL (reference sequence). The CDR3 nucleotides read TGTGCCAGCAGCCGAGGGCAGGGGGAAGAGACCCAGTACTTC. Encoded protein: CASSRGQGEETQYF.

Judged by abundance, this clonotype is medium-sized (0.01 to 0.1%). CDR3 sequence (DNA): TGTGCCAGCAGCACAGGTGGTCGGGAAAAACTGTTTTTT. Amino acids: CASSTGGREKLFF. J is TRBJ1-4 and V is TRBV6-5, with D perhaps TRBD1 (5 bases). The CDR3 consists of 13 residues. The ends were cut back, 6 bases at V and 8 bases at J, with 13 bases in the middle. In germline, CDR1 is MNHEY, CDR2 SVGAGI.

The chain couples TRBV15 to TRBJ2-7; D is undetermined. The CDR3 covers 16 residues. V was shortened by 0 bases and J by 2 bases, with 14 bases between the two germline ends. Germline-derived CDR1 and CDR2 are LNHNV and YYDKDF (reference sequence). CDR3 sequence reads: CATSRDPPENPYEQYF. The CDR3 region has the DNA TGTGCCACCAGCAGAGACCCGCCGGAGAACCCCTACGAGCAGTACTTC.

By sample fraction, this clonotype is medium-sized. This sequence joins TRBV5-6 and TRBJ2-5, with 7 positions matching TRBD1. Germline V lookup: CDR1 SGHDT, CDR2 YYEEEE. The CDR3 extends over 15 amino acids. V gave up 4 bases and J gave up 2 bases; unmatched junction bases: 8. CDR3 sequence (DNA): TGTGCCAGCAGCGGGACAGCTACTTTTCAAGAGACCCAGTACTTC. It specifies CASSGTATFQETQYF.

This clonotype was observed at least ten times. This rearrangement joins TRBV27 to TRBJ1-4, with D hard to call. The germline V gene has CDR1 MNHEY and CDR2 SMNVEV (reference sequence). This CDR3 is 14 amino acids long. V lost 5 bases, J lost 8 bases, and 15 bases lay in between. Here the CDR3 reads CASSRGSLGEKLFF. The CDR3 coding sequence is TGTGCCAGCAGTAGAGGGTCACTTGGCGAAAAACTGTTTTTT.

This clonotype qualifies as medium-sized. The chain is built from TRBV6-2 or TRBV6-3 and TRBJ2-7; D is undetermined. The V gene's germline CDR1 is MNHEY and CDR2 SVGEGT. Between the trimmed V and J ends, which lost 7 bases and 5 bases, there was a span of 15 bases. This CDR3 has 13 residues. The CDR3 here is CASISPPLDEQYF. The CDR3 DNA is TGTGCCAGCATATCTCCCCCACTCGACGAGCAGTACTTC.

By sample fraction, this clonotype is large. The rearrangement joins TRBV6-2 or TRBV6-3 to TRBJ1-5; TRBD1 matches 10 bases. Germline loops: CDR1 MNHEY, CDR2 SVGEGT. This CDR3 is built from 16 residues. Trimming took 5 bases from V and 5 from J; bases not matched to a gene: 9. CDR3 loop: CASSGAWTGGDQPQHF. CDR3 nucleotide sequence: TGTGCCAGCAGTGGAGCCTGGACAGGGGGAGATCAGCCCCAGCATTTT.

This clonotype was observed a few times. V and J are TRBV4-3 and TRBJ1-1; D possibly corresponds to TRBD1 (6 bases). This CDR3 spans 15 amino acids. Germline V lookup: CDR1 LGHNA, CDR2 YSLEER. V lost 1 base to trimming and J lost 1 base, with 10 bases between them. The CDR3 loop is CASSQAGGANTEAFF. In nucleotides, the CDR3 is TGCGCCAGCAGCCAAGCCGGGGGGGCGAACACTGAAGCTTTCTTT.

At least ten counts were recorded for this clonotype. As DNA, the CDR3 is TGTGCCACCAGTGATCATGGACTAGCGGGCCAAGAGACCCAGTACTTC. It codes for CATSDHGLAGQETQYF. V is TRBV24-1 and J is TRBJ2-5; 11 bases line up with TRBD2. Trimming at V came to 3 bases and at J to 1 base, leaving 3 bases not matched to a gene. The CDR3 spans 16 residues. Germline-derived CDR1 and CDR2 are KGHDR and SFDVKD.

This clonotype qualifies as medium-sized. One end of the junction does not line up with germline, which may come from a read error. The chain carries TRBV30 and TRBJ2-1, with TRBD2 matching over 11 bases. The germline CDR1 and CDR2 sequences are GTSNPN and SVGIG (reference sequence). The CDR3 has 13 residues. CDR3 sequence (DNA): TGTGCCTGGAGTATACAAACTAGCGGGAGTTCCATCTTC. It codes for CAWSIQTSGSSIF.

This clonotype was detected ten times or more. The V call is TRBV30, the J call TRBJ2-1; 7 nucleotides align to TRBD1. Germline values: CDR1 GTSNPN, CDR2 SVGIG (reference sequence). The V segment lost 2 bases and the J segment 9 bases; nucleotides outside the gene matches: 4. This CDR3 comprises 12 residues. Written as DNA, the CDR3 is TGTGCCTGGAGTCGAACAGGGGCTGAGCAGTTCTTC. Its translation is CAWSRTGAEQFF.

In this sample, this clonotype is medium-sized. This rearrangement joins TRBV9 to TRBJ2-1; TRBD1 might be the D (6 bases). The CDR3 has 15 amino acids. Germline V gene lookup returns CDR1 SGDLS and CDR2 YYNGEE. Deletions cut 4 bases from V and 8 bases from J, with 19 bases between. CDR3 loop: CASSSGQLSADEQFF. The CDR3 DNA reads as TGTGCCAGCAGCAGCGGACAGCTAAGTGCCGATGAGCAGTTCTTC.

The rearrangement joins TRBV6-5 to TRBJ1-1, with D unresolved. Trimming left V 4 bases short and J 4 bases short, with 4 bases between. Germline CDR1 and CDR2: MNHEY and SVGAGI. The CDR3 loop spans 11 amino acids. The CDR3 loop reads CASSWGTEAFF. The CDR3, as DNA: TGTGCCAGCAGTTGGGGCACTGAAGCTTTCTTT.

This clonotype has at least ten counts. The chain uses TRBV6-2 or TRBV6-3 and TRBJ2-1, with TRBD2 identical over 10 bases. V was clipped by 5 bases and J by 2 bases; unmatched bases: 3. Germline CDR1 reads MNHEY; CDR2 reads SVGEGT. The CDR3 is 15 amino acids. The DNA of the CDR3 is TGTGCCAGCAGTCACCTAGCGGGAGCCTACAATGAGCAGTTCTTC. Translation gives CASSHLAGAYNEQFF.

This clonotype was counted ten times or more. V and J are TRBV24-1 and TRBJ2-1; maybe TRBD1 (6 bases). This CDR3 region has 15 residues. V lost 2 bases to trimming and J lost 5 bases, with 12 bases between them. In germline, CDR1 is KGHDR, CDR2 SFDVKD. CDR3 sequence (DNA): TGTGCCACCAGTGATTCCCCGGACAGCGACAATGAGCAGTTCTTC. It specifies CATSDSPDSDNEQFF.

The sample holds many counts of this clonotype. This chain connects TRBV12-3 or TRBV12-4 to TRBJ2-1; 7 positions agree with TRBD2. Losses at the gene ends were 6 bases for V and 2 bases for J; bases not matched to a gene: 7. This CDR3 has 15 residues. CDR3 nucleotide sequence: TGTGCCAGCAGGGGGGGGACGGGGACCTACAATGAGCAGTTCTTC. Translating gives CASRGGTGTYNEQFF.

This clonotype was found many times. The chain couples TRBV3-1 to TRBJ2-3; 10 bases are shared with TRBD2. The V gene end was trimmed by 1 base and the J gene end by 1 base; junction bases not matched to a gene: 14. This CDR3 has 20 amino acids. Germline V gives CDR1 LGHDT, CDR2 YNNKEL (reference sequence). CDR3 bases: TGTGCCAGCAGCCAAGCGGGATTTCTAGCGGGAGAAGGCGGCACAGATACGCAGTATTTT. Residues: CASSQAGFLAGEGGTDTQYF.

This clonotype qualifies as medium-sized (0.01 to 0.1%). The rearrangement uses TRBV10-3 and TRBJ2-7; D is perhaps TRBD2 (6 bases). V was clipped by 4 bases and J by 2 bases, with 12 bases between them. The CDR3 is 14 residues long. The V gene's germline CDR1 is ENHRY and CDR2 SYGVKD. This chain's CDR3 is CAISGLGKAYEQYF. The CDR3 nucleotides are TGTGCCATCAGTGGACTAGGGAAAGCCTACGAGCAGTACTTC.